Listed below are T cell receptor beta chains from one sample, sequenced in a study of blood T cell repertoires in COVID-19. Method: immunoSEQ multiplex PCR; TCRdb's copy keeps in-frame clones and lacks some. The sample lists 150,000 to 200,000 clones; nearly 80% were seen once. The sequenced material came from PBMCs or T cells enriched from blood (not recorded which). The source is a man in his sixties who had been exposed to COVID-19. Each CDR3 is given with its conserved first and last residue. A D gene is named only where the DNA matches it firmly. Clone size is not always given. Where it is, it says once, few, many or a class for expanded clones.

.	.	TRBV19	TRBJ2-6	CASSTPRATRDINKSGANVLTF	TGTGCCAGTAGTACCCCTCGTGCGACCCGAGACATAAATAAATCTGGGGCCAACGTCCTGACTTTC
few	TRBD1	TRBV30	TRBJ1-1	CAWSGQGNTEAFF	TGTGCCTGGAGTGGACAGGGGAACACTGAAGCTTTCTTT
once	TRBD1	TRBV3-1/TRBV3-2	TRBJ2-1	CASSLGTGTSNEQFF	TGTGCCAGCAGCTTAGGGACAGGGACATCGAATGAGCAGTTCTTC
once	.	TRBV2	TRBJ1-1	CASSLDQGYDTEAFF	TGTGCCAGCAGTTTAGATCAGGGGTATGACACTGAAGCTTTCTTT
.	.	TRBV7-2	TRBJ2-3	CASSFSAPTDTQYF	TGTGCCAGCAGCTTTTCAGCGCCCACAGATACGCAGTATTTT
.	.	TRBV24-1	TRBJ2-3	CATSEPTTYEPDTQYF	TGTGCCACCAGTGAACCGACAACCTACGAACCAGATACGCAGTATTTT
once	.	TRBV19	TRBJ2-7	CASSRVAGTRTYEQYF	TGTGCCAGTAGTAGAGTGGCGGGGACTCGTACCTACGAGCAGTACTTC
.	.	TRBV28	TRBJ1-2	CASRPVAPYGYTF	TGTGCCAGCAGACCGGTCGCCCCGTATGGCTACACCTTC
once	.	TRBV27	TRBJ1-1	CASSYSGQNTEAFF	TGTGCCAGCAGTTACTCAGGGCAGAACACTGAAGCTTTCTTT
.	TRBD1	TRBV10-3	TRBJ1-6	CAINEQGNNSPLHF	TGTGCCATCAATGAACAGGGGAATAATTCACCCCTCCACTTT
.	TRBD1	TRBV10-3	TRBJ1-2	CAITRDRDYGYTF	TGTGCCATCACCCGGGACAGGGACTATGGCTACACCTTC
.	.	TRBV6-5	TRBJ2-1	CASRTTTAYNEQFF	TGTGCCAGCAGGACGACAACAGCCTACAATGAGCAGTTCTTC
.	TRBD1	TRBV7-2	TRBJ1-3	CASSRDRAGNTIYF	TGTGCCAGCAGCCGGGACAGGGCAGGAAACACCATATATTTT
.	.	TRBV7-2	TRBJ1-2	CASSFDERTIYGYTF	TGTGCCAGCAGCTTCGACGAGAGAACTATCTATGGCTACACCTTC
.	TRBD1	TRBV6-4	TRBJ1-4	CASSGGTGGTFF	TGTGCCAGCAGTGGCGGTACAGGGGGTACCTTTTTT
.	TRBD1	TRBV29-1	TRBJ1-4	CSARGAENEKLFF	TGCAGCGCCAGGGGGGCAGAAAATGAAAAACTGTTTTTT
.	.	TRBV19	TRBJ1-5	CASSHPGPWANQPQHF	TGTGCCAGCTCCCACCCAGGCCCCTGGGCAAATCAGCCCCAGCATTTT
.	TRBD1	TRBV7-3	TRBJ2-2	CASSFWQGVGELFF	TGTGCCAGCAGCTTTTGGCAGGGGGTCGGGGAGCTGTTTTTT
.	.	TRBV7-3	TRBJ1-4	CASSLDGTANEKLFF	TGTGCCAGCAGCTTAGATGGGACTGCGAATGAAAAACTGTTTTTT
.	.	TRBV18	TRBJ2-7	CASSPRAPSYEQYF	TGTGCCAGCTCACCGCGGGCACCTTCCTACGAGCAGTACTTC
.	.	TRBV7-6	TRBJ2-5	CASSFLDSLGETQYF	TGTGCCAGCAGCTTCTTGGACAGTTTGGGTGAGACCCAGTACTTC
.	.	TRBV19	TRBJ1-3	CASSTDGGLGGNTIYF	TGTGCCAGTAGTACAGATGGAGGTTTAGGAGGAAACACCATATATTTT
.	TRBD1	TRBV3-1/TRBV3-2	TRBJ1-3	CASSPSRDRGLRYSGNTIYF	TGTGCCAGCAGCCCGTCGCGGGACAGGGGGCTCCGTTACTCTGGAAACACCATATATTTT
.	TRBD1	TRBV29-1	TRBJ1-4	CSVLAQGLGEKLFF	TGCAGCGTCCTCGCACAGGGGTTGGGGGAAAAACTGTTTTTT
.	TRBD1	TRBV2	TRBJ1-5	CASSERGQGGQPQHF	TGTGCCAGCAGTGAAAGGGGACAGGGGGGTCAGCCCCAGCATTTT
.	TRBD2	TRBV2	TRBJ2-1	CASTGTSNEQFF	TGTGCCAGCACCGGGACTAGCAATGAGCAGTTCTTC
.	TRBD1	TRBV5-1	TRBJ2-1	CASSLDRGYNEQFF	TGCGCCAGCAGCCTGGACAGGGGGTACAATGAGCAGTTCTTC
.	TRBD1	TRBV14	TRBJ2-6	CASSKKGEGARWFGANVLTF	TGTGCCAGCAGCAAGAAGGGAGAGGGGGCCCGCTGGTTTGGGGCCAACGTCCTGACTTTC
once	.	TRBV5-6	TRBJ2-2	CASSNGRGTGELFF	TGTGCCAGCAGCAACGGTAGAGGGACCGGGGAGCTGTTTTTT
.	TRBD2	TRBV5-1	TRBJ2-7	CASSLDTSGTNEQYF	TGCGCCAGCAGCCTGGACACTAGCGGGACGAACGAGCAGTACTTC
.	.	TRBV28	TRBJ1-5	CASSSLGRRYSNQPQHF	TGTGCCAGCAGTTCCCTCGGCAGGAGGTATAGCAATCAGCCCCAGCATTTT
.	.	TRBV30	TRBJ1-5	CAWSHGRKDENNQPQHF	TGTGCCTGGAGTCACGGGAGGAAGGATGAGAACAATCAGCCCCAGCATTTT
.	TRBD1	TRBV5-1	TRBJ2-1	CASSFRTGGQSQGQFF	TGCGCCAGCAGCTTTCGGACAGGGGGCCAATCCCAAGGGCAGTTCTTC
many	.	TRBV7-8	TRBJ2-5	CASSLRRTQETQYF	TGTGCCAGCAGCTTAAGGAGAACACAAGAGACCCAGTACTTC
.	TRBD1	TRBV9	TRBJ1-6	CASSDRDRRNSPLHF	TGTGCCAGCAGCGACCGGGACAGAAGAAATTCACCCCTCCACTTT
once	.	TRBV28	TRBJ1-6	CASRGKGPLHF	TGTGCCAGTAGGGGGAAGGGGCCCCTCCACTTT
.	.	TRBV2	TRBJ1-1	CASAETGINTEAFF	TGTGCCAGCGCGGAAACAGGCATCAACACTGAAGCTTTCTTT
.	TRBD1	TRBV6-5	TRBJ1-5	CASSTTGVIQPQHF	TGTGCCAGCAGCACTACAGGGGTAATTCAGCCCCAGCATTTT
.	.	TRBV11-3	TRBJ1-2	CASSRESNYGYTF	TGTGCCAGCAGCAGAGAATCTAACTATGGCTACACCTTC
.	TRBD2	TRBV7-6	TRBJ2-5	CASSFSAGVYETQYF	TGTGCCAGCAGCTTTTCGGCGGGAGTATACGAGACCCAGTACTTC
.	TRBD2	TRBV24-1	TRBJ2-7	CATSVGLASGKAWEQYF	TGTGCCACCAGTGTCGGATTGGCTAGCGGGAAGGCGTGGGAGCAGTACTTC
.	.	TRBV7-9	TRBJ2-7	CASSPPTESYEQYF	TGTGCCAGCAGCCCACCGACGGAGTCCTACGAGCAGTACTTC